This paragraph reports one T cell receptor beta chain. The antigen remains unidentified. Libraries were prepared by immunoSEQ multiplex PCR; TCRdb keeps only in-frame clonotypes and omits some of them. This sample has approximately 22,000 clones, with over 75% found just once. The CDR3 length is 15 residues. The V segment lost 3 bases and the J segment 1 base; nucleotides outside the gene matches: 1. In germline, CDR1 is KGHSH, CDR2 LQKENI. The data are from a study of regulatory dendritic cells for organ transplantation. The study's findings and limits: Memory CD8+ T cells were the most oligoclonal; naive cells were highly diverse.

CFSE-labeled sorted T cells met regulatory or mature dendritic cells for around five days. FACS sorted CD4+ or CD8+ T cells into CD45RA+ naive and CD45RO+ memory. Material for sequencing was naive CD4+ T cells from blood cultured with dendritic cells. Subset noted: CD45RA+ naive T cells. This chain links TRBV18 with TRBJ2-2; TRBD2 agrees at 8 bases. This clonotype was obtained from a human donor in good health. CDR3 sequence (DNA): TGTGCCAGCTCACCGGCGGGAGGGAACACCGGGGAGCTGTTTTTT. This gives the protein CASSPAGGNTGELFF.